This T cell receptor (beta chain) was observed in a study of blood T cell repertoires in COVID-19. The table came from immunoSEQ multiplex PCR; TCRdb's copy has only in-frame clones and leaves some out. Of roughly 250,000 clones listed, roughly 89% were seen once; the top ten hold about 0.8%. Per the germline V gene, CDR1 is SGHNT and CDR2 is YENEEA. The length of the CDR3 is 15 residues. V was pared by 6 bases and J by 7 bases, with 19 bases between. The chain is built from TRBV11-3 and TRBJ2-1; TRBD2 might be the D (6 bases). Sequencing was carried out using peripheral blood. This clonotype was sampled from a young man with acute or convalescent COVID-19. Written as DNA, the CDR3 is TGTGCCAGCAGTCAAAACGGGGGAGTCAAAAATGAGCAGTTCTTC. Its translation is CASSQNGGVKNEQFF.